The 29 T cell receptor beta chains reported below all come from one sample, sequenced in a study of graft-versus-host responses after intestinal transplantation. Clones were read by immunoSEQ multiplex PCR, and TCRdb kept only the in-frame ones, dropping some. The sample carries around 5,000 clones, around 31% recorded once. The authors combined approximately 200,000 CFSE-labeled responder cells with approximately 200,000 irradiated, violet-dye-labeled stimulator cells in plates. Sequencing was performed on alloreactive CD8+ T cells from a mixed lymphocyte reaction culture, taken before intestinal transplant. The sample's subset: CFSE-low proliferating T cells sorted from approximately six-day pre-transplant mixed lymphocyte reaction (GvH or HvG direction). The receptors here all came from a human patient who received an intestinal transplant.

The chain couples TRBV4-1 to TRBJ2-7; D may be TRBD1 (6 bases). The CDR3 totals 15 residues. Germline V gives CDR1 MGHRA, CDR2 YSYEKL. V lost 0 bases, J lost 2 bases, and 11 bases lay in between. CDR3 sequence: CASSQDPGDPYEQYF. CDR3 bases: TGCGCCAGCAGCCAAGACCCAGGGGACCCCTACGAGCAGTACTTC.

This clone appeared a few times. The chain employs TRBV5-1 and TRBJ2-7; perhaps TRBD1 as D (5 bases). Germline CDR1 reads SGHRS; CDR2 reads YFSETQ. V lost 0 bases and J lost 5, with 9 bases in between. This CDR3 is 13 amino acids long. The CDR3 protein is CASSLGSGHEQYF. The CDR3 DNA reads TGCGCCAGCAGCTTGGGGTCAGGGCACGAGCAGTACTTC.

The genes are TRBV2 and TRBJ2-1; no clear D. The CDR3 covers 15 residues. Germline CDR1 SNHLY, CDR2 FYNNEI. With 10 bases removed from V and 0 bases from J, the gap between germline ends came to 16 bases. The CDR3 is CATIGWASSYNEQFF. The CDR3 DNA is TGTGCCACCATTGGGTGGGCATCCTCCTACAATGAGCAGTTCTTC.

The table lists this clone with a few counts. The chain is built from TRBV4-3 and TRBJ2-2; 12 positions agree with TRBD2. V lost 1 base to trimming and J lost 6 bases; unmatched junction nucleotides: 3. CDR3 length: 16 amino acids. The germline CDR1 and CDR2 sequences are LGHNA and YSLEER. The CDR3 protein is CASSQVSSGGAGELFF. CDR3 sequence (DNA): TGCGCCAGCAGCCAAGTCTCTAGCGGGGGGGCCGGGGAGCTGTTTTTT.

By share of the sample, this clone is medium-sized (0.01 to 0.1%). The chain has TRBV5-6 and TRBJ2-1; 11 nucleotides align to TRBD2. The germline CDR1 and CDR2 sequences are SGHDT and YYEEEE. The V gene end was trimmed by 4 bases and the J gene end by 6 bases; junction bases not matched to a gene: 6. CDR3 length: 15 amino acids. CDR3 nucleotide sequence: TGTGCCAGCAGCGTACCGGGACTAGCGGCCAATGAGCAGTTCTTC. This gives the protein CASSVPGLAANEQFF.

V is TRBV6-1 and J is TRBJ2-7; TRBD1 might be the D (6 bases). The germline V and J ends were trimmed by 1 base and 3 bases, with 16 bases remaining between them. This CDR3 region has 16 residues. Germline V lookup: CDR1 MNHNS, CDR2 SASEGT. CDR3 region: CASSEEVGDTFYEQYF. CDR3 bases: TGTGCCAGCAGTGAAGAGGTAGGGGACACTTTCTACGAGCAGTACTTC.

The sample holds one count of this clone. The V and J genes are TRBV4-2 and TRBJ1-2; D gene uncertain. Germline V gives CDR1 LGHNA, CDR2 YNFKEQ. Trimming stripped 1 base from V and 4 bases from J, with 7 bases between. This CDR3 comprises 13 residues. CDR3 sequence reads: CASSQGPFYGYTF. The CDR3 nucleotides are TGTGCCAGCAGCCAAGGGCCTTTCTATGGCTACACCTTC.

The chain carries TRBV6-5 and TRBJ1-5; tentatively, D is TRBD1 (5 bases). V lost 4 bases and J lost 4, with 14 bases in between. The CDR3 spans 15 residues. Germline assignment: CDR1 MNHEY and CDR2 SVGAGI. The CDR3 spells CASSSDSLLNQPQHF. Here the CDR3 DNA reads TGTGCCAGCAGTTCCGACAGCCTACTGAATCAGCCCCAGCATTTT.

The CDR3 sequence: CASSVHGDSRGYGYTF. CDR3 in DNA: TGTGCCAGCAGCGTCCATGGGGACAGCCGTGGCTATGGCTACACCTTC. The chain recombines TRBV13 with TRBJ1-2; 7 bases map to TRBD1. CDR1 is PRHDT, CDR2 FYEKMQ, per germline (reference sequence). The V gene end was trimmed by 5 bases and the J gene end by 4 bases; junction bases not matched to a gene: 13. This CDR3 has 16 amino acids.

This chain uses TRBV7-9 with TRBJ1-3, with 9 bases aligning to TRBD1. The CDR3 is 17 residues long. The ends lost 2 bases at V and 4 bases at J; junction bases unmatched: 9. CDR1 is SEHNR, CDR2 FQNEAQ, per germline (reference sequence). The CDR3 protein is CASSLTSGQGAGNTIYF. The CDR3 nucleotides are TGTGCCAGCAGCTTAACTTCGGGACAGGGCGCGGGAAACACCATATATTTT.

The chain employs TRBV19 and TRBJ1-5; no clear D gene. The CDR3 consists of 12 residues. Germline-derived CDR1 and CDR2 are LNHDA and SQIVND (reference sequence). V was shortened by 3 bases and J by 8 bases, with 8 bases between the two germline ends. This chain's CDR3 is CASSMRMEPQHF. CDR3 DNA sequence: TGTGCCAGTAGTATGCGGATGGAGCCCCAGCATTTT.

The V gene is TRBV16, the J gene TRBJ1-2; a possible D gene is TRBD1 (5 bases). Germline loops: CDR1 KGHSY, CDR2 FQNENV. The CDR3 consists of 16 residues. Trimming pared 0 bases from V and 1 base from J, leaving 12 bases between. CDR3 loop: CASSQSAGPLNYGYTF. In DNA, the CDR3 is TGTGCCAGCAGCCAATCGGCGGGGCCGCTTAACTATGGCTACACCTTC.

V gene TRBV28 combines with J gene TRBJ1-5; the match to TRBD1 covers 7 bases. After removal of 6 bases from V and 5 bases from J, the junction contained 13 bases not matched to a gene. CDR1 is MDHEN, CDR2 SYDVKM, per germline. This CDR3 is built from 16 residues. The CDR3 bases are TGTGCCAGCAGGAGACAGGGAATACGAGCCTATCAGCCCCAGCATTTT. Its translation is CASRRQGIRAYQPQHF.

By sample fraction, this clone is medium-sized. This chain joins TRBV6-1 and TRBJ1-3; D may be TRBD1 (6 bases). The CDR3 has 17 residues. Germline CDR1 and CDR2: MNHNS and SASEGT. Trimming stripped 4 bases from V and 0 bases from J, with 16 bases between. The CDR3 loop is CASSGYAQGPSGNTIYF. The DNA of the CDR3 is TGTGCCAGCAGTGGATACGCACAGGGACCCTCTGGAAACACCATATATTTT.

This clone was counted between two and nine times. The chain combines TRBV4-1 with TRBJ2-5; D is perhaps TRBD2 (7 bases). Germline V lookup: CDR1 MGHRA, CDR2 YSYEKL. V lost 1 base to trimming and J lost 5 bases, with 17 bases between them. This CDR3 is built from 16 residues. The DNA for the CDR3 is TGCGCCAGCAGCCAAGGGGGGGGAATTGGGGGCGAGACCCAGTACTTC. Encoded protein: CASSQGGGIGGETQYF.

The J gene is TRBJ2-7, the V gene TRBV5-1, with D perhaps matching TRBD1 (5 bases). Germline V gives CDR1 SGHRS, CDR2 YFSETQ. The V gene lost 0 bases and the J gene lost 1 base, with 11 bases spanning the gap. The CDR3 totals 15 residues. For the CDR3, the DNA is TGCGCCAGCAGCTTGGTCGTGCAGGGTTCCTACGAGCAGTACTTC. Encoded protein: CASSLVVQGSYEQYF.

V usage is TRBV4-1 and J usage is TRBJ2-7, with a possible D match to TRBD2 (6 bases). CDR3 length equals 13 residues. The V and J ends lost 4 bases and 2 bases respectively, with 9 bases between them. The germline V gene has CDR1 MGHRA and CDR2 YSYEKL. This chain's CDR3 is CASSLGLPYEQYF. The CDR3 DNA reads as TGCGCCAGCAGCCTGGGACTGCCCTACGAGCAGTACTTC.

V usage is TRBV7-8 and J usage is TRBJ2-5; D call uncertain. Germline assignment: CDR1 SGHVS and CDR2 FQNEAQ. V lost 2 bases, J lost 1 base, and 5 bases lay in between. The CDR3 is made up of 13 amino acids. CDR3 DNA: TGTGCCAGCAGCTTAACACGCCAAGAGACCCAGTACTTC. This gives the protein CASSLTRQETQYF.

The chain couples TRBV4-1 to TRBJ2-5; 10 positions match TRBD2. Germline lookup yields CDR1 MGHRA and CDR2 YSYEKL. This CDR3 comprises 15 residues. V shed 5 bases, J shed 6 bases, and the junction held 9 bases outside the gene matches. This CDR3 is CASSSPAGGGKTQYF. The CDR3 region has the DNA TGCGCCAGCAGCTCCCCAGCGGGGGGGGGAAAGACCCAGTACTTC.

By frequency in the sample, this clone is medium-sized. The rearrangement links TRBV28 to TRBJ2-5; TRBD2 might be the D (5 bases). The V end lost 5 bases, the J end lost 2 bases, and 21 bases lay between the germline ends. This CDR3 spans 17 amino acids. Per the germline V gene, CDR1 is MDHEN and CDR2 is SYDVKM. The CDR3 reads CASSPSVGSEIQETQYF. The CDR3 DNA follows: TGTGCCAGCAGTCCCTCGGTGGGTAGCGAGATTCAAGAGACCCAGTACTTC.

This clone was seen a few times. V and J are TRBV11-2 and TRBJ1-1; D call uncertain. This CDR3 contains 13 residues. Germline V gene sequence: CDR1 SGHAT, CDR2 FQNNGV. V was shortened by 5 bases and J by 8 bases, with 15 bases between the two germline ends. CDR3 region: CASSKGSLTEAFF. The CDR3 DNA follows: TGTGCCAGCAGCAAAGGGAGTCTCACGGAAGCTTTCTTT.

In this sample, this clone turned up a few times. The chain carries TRBV5-4 and TRBJ1-2, with D possibly TRBD1 on 5 matching bases. V was trimmed by 0 bases and J by 2 bases, leaving 11 bases between them. Germline assignment: CDR1 SGHNT and CDR2 YYREEE (reference sequence). The CDR3 contains 15 residues. CDR3 bases: TGTGCCAGCAGCTTGGTTCAGGGTGGCAACTATGGCTACACCTTC. Translating it yields CASSLVQGGNYGYTF.

The chain recombines TRBV2 with TRBJ1-5; 9 nucleotides align to TRBD1. The V segment lost 3 bases and the J segment 10 bases; nucleotides outside the gene matches: 22. CDR1 is SNHLY and CDR2 is FYNNEI in the germline V gene. This CDR3 contains 19 residues. CDR3 DNA sequence: TGTGCCAGCAGTGAGGTCGCGGGACAGGGTTTATTCCGGATTTACCCCCAGCATTTT. Translating gives CASSEVAGQGLFRIYPQHF. Filled out from reference TRBV2 and TRBJ1-5, the complete variable domain reads EPEVTQTPSHQVTQMGQEVILRCVPISNHLYFYWYRQILGQKVEFLVSFYNNEISEKSEIFDDQFSVERPDGSNFTLKIRSTKLEDSAMYFCASSEVAGQGLFRIYPQHFGDGTRLSIL.

By sample share, this clone is medium-sized (0.01 to 0.1%). V is TRBV11-2 and J is TRBJ2-1; 9 positions agree with TRBD1. The junction had 4 bases not matched to a gene; V was cut back by 0 bases and J by 16 bases. The CDR3 runs 12 residues. The germline V gene has CDR1 SGHAT and CDR2 FQNNGV. The CDR3 sequence: CASSLERDREFF. For the CDR3, the DNA is TGTGCCAGCAGCTTAGAACGGGACAGGGAATTCTTC.

By share, this clone ranks as medium-sized. The gene calls are TRBV29-1 and TRBJ2-7; 8 bases are shared with TRBD1. Germline V gene data show CDR1 as SQVTM and CDR2 as ANQGSEA. After removal of 7 bases from V and 7 bases from J, the junction contained 9 bases not matched to a gene. The CDR3 is made up of 12 amino acids. The CDR3 sequence: CSATGALGEQYF. The CDR3 DNA is TGCAGCGCGACAGGGGCCCTGGGTGAGCAGTACTTC.

Note on this clone: In the same sample, other DNA sequences code for this CDR3. The chain joins TRBV28 to TRBJ2-7; the match to TRBD1 covers 7 bases. The CDR3 sequence is 15 residues long. J gave up 2 bases and V 6 bases, and 10 bases lay outside the gene matches. The germline CDR1 and CDR2 sequences are MDHEN and SYDVKM. CDR3 DNA sequence: TGTGCCAGCAGCCCCACAGGGGAATTGACCTACGAGCAGTACTTC. It is translated as CASSPTGELTYEQYF.

This clone came up a few times. The V gene is TRBV10-3, the J gene TRBJ2-1, with 10 bases that match TRBD1. CDR1 ENHRY and CDR2 SYGVKD come from the germline V gene. The length of the CDR3 is 15 residues. Unmatched junction bases numbered 15, after V lost 10 bases and J lost 9 bases. Written as DNA, the CDR3 is TGTGCCAGCACCTCCGGGACAGGGGATTTAGTTGAGCAGTTCTTC. This translates into CASTSGTGDLVEQFF.

V usage is TRBV14 and J usage is TRBJ2-3; 11 positions match TRBD2. CDR1 is SGHDN, CDR2 FVKESK, per germline. V shed 1 base and J 0 bases; nucleotides not matched to a gene: 15. The CDR3 is 21 residues long. For the CDR3, the DNA is TGTGCCAGCAGCCAAGTATTCCTAGCGGGAGGACCTTTGGCTAGCACAGATACGCAGTATTTT. This encodes CASSQVFLAGGPLASTDTQYF.

The chain employs TRBV6-5 and TRBJ2-7; 13 bases map to TRBD2. The V segment lost 7 bases and the J segment 6 bases; nucleotides outside the gene matches: 6. Germline CDR1 MNHEY, CDR2 SVGAGI. This CDR3 is built from 14 residues. CDR3 DNA sequence: TGTGCCAGCACCCCGGGACTAGCGGGACCCGAGCAGTACTTC. It specifies CASTPGLAGPEQYF.